The 6 T cell receptor beta chains reported below all come from one sample, sequenced in a study of CD8+CD57+ T cells in acquired aplastic anemia. According to the study, genomic DNA was the template for TCR beta VDJ and CDR3 profiling. TCRdb independently ran MiXCR on the reads; one entry per CDR3 protein. This sample has some 410,000 distinct CDR3 sequences, with approximately 70% found just once. What was sequenced was sorted CD4+, CD8+, or CD8+CD57+ T cells (not recorded which) from PBMCs. The receptor source for this set is a human donor in good health, serving as a control.

This clonotype was detected a few times. Compared with germline, one end of the junction differs, possibly owing to a read error. The chain employs TRBV7-8 and TRBJ1-5; D not resolved. The CDR3 runs 16 residues. Per the germline V gene, CDR1 is SGHVS and CDR2 is FQNEAQ. As DNA, the CDR3 is TGTGCCAGCAGTTTGTGGGGAGGCGCCAGCAATCAGCCCCGGCATTTT. It is translated as CASSLWGGASNQPRHF.

The sample holds many counts of this clonotype. The V and J genes are TRBV5-8 and TRBJ1-6; TRBD1 might be the D (5 bases). The germline V gene encodes CDR1 SGHTS and CDR2 YDEGEE. Trimming left V 0 bases short and J 9 bases short, with 10 bases between. The CDR3 extends over 14 amino acids. CDR3 amino acids: CASSLEHGTSPLHF. The DNA for the CDR3 is TGTGCCAGCAGCTTGGAGCACGGGACTTCACCCCTCCACTTT.

The rearrangement links TRBV5-1 to TRBJ2-7; D gene ambiguous. Deletions cut 4 bases from V and 6 bases from J, with 17 bases between. Germline CDR1 and CDR2: SGHRS and YFSETQ. The CDR3 contains 14 residues. CDR3 region: CASSRSTGNGEQYF. CDR3 sequence (DNA): TGCGCCAGCAGCCGGTCTACCGGTAATGGCGAGCAGTACTTC. Supplemented by reference TRBV5-1 and TRBJ2-7, the full variable domain reads KAGVTQTPRYLIKTRGQQVTLSCSPISGHRSVSWYQQTPGQGLQFLFEYFSETQRNKGNFPGRFSGRQFSNSRSEMNVSTLELGDSALYLCASSRSTGNGEQYFGPGTRLTVT.

The CDR3 here is CASSGSGRAYNEQFF. The CDR3 DNA follows: TGTGCCAGCAGTGGATCAGGGAGGGCCTACAATGAGCAGTTCTTC. This chain uses TRBV2 with TRBJ2-1; 7 positions agree with TRBD2. Germline CDR1 SNHLY, CDR2 FYNNEI. The CDR3 loop spans 15 amino acids. Trimming removed 4 bases from V and 2 bases from J; junction bases left unmatched: 5.

The chain links TRBV7-9 to TRBJ2-3; TRBD2 aligns across 10 bases. The germline V gene encodes CDR1 SEHNR and CDR2 FQNEAQ (reference sequence). This CDR3 has 17 amino acids. J was trimmed by 6 bases and V by 5 bases; bases with no gene match: 14. The CDR3, as DNA: TGTGCCAGCAGCCAAGGTGCACCGAGCGGGGGGGTGGATACGCAGTATTTT. Amino acid sequence: CASSQGAPSGGVDTQYF.

This clonotype has just a few counts. The chain recombines TRBV20-1 with TRBJ1-6; no clear D. CDR1 is DFQATT and CDR2 is SNEGSKA in the germline V gene (reference sequence). The V gene lost 6 bases and the J gene lost 0 bases, with 12 bases spanning the gap. CDR3 length: 15 amino acids. For the CDR3, the DNA is TGCAGTGCCGTACCAGGTAGCTCCTATAATTCACCCCTCCACTTT. Its translation: CSAVPGSSYNSPLHF.